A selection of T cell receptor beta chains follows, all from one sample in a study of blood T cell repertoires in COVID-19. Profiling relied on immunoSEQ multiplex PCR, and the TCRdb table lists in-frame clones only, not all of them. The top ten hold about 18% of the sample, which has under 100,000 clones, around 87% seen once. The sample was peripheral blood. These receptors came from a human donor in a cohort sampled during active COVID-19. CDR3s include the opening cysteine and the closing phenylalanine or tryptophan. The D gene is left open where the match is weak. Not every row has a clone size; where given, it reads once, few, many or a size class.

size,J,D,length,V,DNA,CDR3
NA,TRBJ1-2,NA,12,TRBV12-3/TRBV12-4,TGTGCCAGCATTCGCACGGGGAGTGGCTACACCTTC,CASIRTGSGYTF
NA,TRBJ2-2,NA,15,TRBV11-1,TGTGCCAGCAGCCCCCAGGAGAAAGGGGCCGGGGAGCTGTTTTTT,CASSPQEKGAGELFF
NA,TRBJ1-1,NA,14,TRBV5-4,TGTGCCAGCAAGAACTCAGGGGTTCACACTGAAGCTTTCTTT,CASKNSGVHTEAFF
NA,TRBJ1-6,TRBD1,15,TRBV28,TGTGCCAGCTACCCCCGGGACAGACATAATTCACCCCTCCACTTT,CASYPRDRHNSPLHF
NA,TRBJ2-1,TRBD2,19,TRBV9,TGTGCCAGCAGCGTAAGTAGGACTAGCGGGGGGACCTCCTACAATGAGCAGTTCTTC,CASSVSRTSGGTSYNEQFF
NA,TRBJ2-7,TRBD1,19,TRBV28,TGTGCCAGCAGCCGAAATGACAGGGAACTCTACCTATCGATATACGAGCAGTACTTC,CASSRNDRELYLSIYEQYF
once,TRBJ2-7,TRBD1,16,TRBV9,TGTGCCAGCAGCGTAGAGGGGGCGCTAGTGGGGAACGAGCAGTACTTC,CASSVEGALVGNEQYF
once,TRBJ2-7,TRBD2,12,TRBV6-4,TGTGCCAGCAGGGCGGGCGGGGGCGAGCAGTACTTC,CASRAGGGEQYF
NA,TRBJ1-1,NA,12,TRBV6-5,TGTGCCAGCCAGACTTTAAACACTGAAGCTTTCTTT,CASQTLNTEAFF
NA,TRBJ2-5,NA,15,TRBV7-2,TGTGCCAGCAGCTTCCCAAGCGGGCCTGGGAGGACCCAGTACTTC,CASSFPSGPGRTQYF
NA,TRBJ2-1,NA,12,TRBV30,TGTGCCTGGAGTGTACTTAGCAATGAGCAGTTCTTC,CAWSVLSNEQFF
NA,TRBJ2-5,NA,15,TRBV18,TGTGCCAGCTCACTTAGGGACATGTCGAAAGAGACCCAGTACTTC,CASSLRDMSKETQYF
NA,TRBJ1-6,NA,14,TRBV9,TGTGCCAGCGATGGGGGGGGTAATAATTCACCCCTCCACTTT,CASDGGGNNSPLHF
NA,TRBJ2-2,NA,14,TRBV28,TGTGCCACTTTCGTTATGGGAGTCGCCGGGGAGCTGTTTTTT,CATFVMGVAGELFF
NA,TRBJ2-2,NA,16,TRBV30,TGTGCCTGGAGTGTATCTCTAGGCAACCCCACCGGGGAGCTGTTTTTT,CAWSVSLGNPTGELFF
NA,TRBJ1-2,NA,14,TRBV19,TGTGCCAGTAGTATGAGCCCGCCAAACTATGGCTACACCTTC,CASSMSPPNYGYTF
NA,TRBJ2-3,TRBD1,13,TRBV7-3,TGTGCCAGCAGCTCAGGGGGCCCAGATACGCAGTATTTT,CASSSGGPDTQYF
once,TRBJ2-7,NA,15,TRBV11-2,TGTGCCAGCAGCTCCCTCGCGGAGGGAGCCTACGAGCAGTACTTC,CASSSLAEGAYEQYF
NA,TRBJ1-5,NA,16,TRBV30,TGTGCCTGGAGTGAACAGGGACGTTTGGGCAATCAGCCCCAGCATTTT,CAWSEQGRLGNQPQHF
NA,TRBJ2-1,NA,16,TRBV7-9,TGTGCCAGCAGCTCAAGAAGGGGGGGCTCCTACAATGAGCAGTTCTTC,CASSSRRGGSYNEQFF